This TCR beta chain was identified in a study of tumor-infiltrating lymphocytes in localized non-small cell lung cancer (dated by TCRdb to the early 2020s). At the level of the whole study: Patients whose samples were collected after neoadjuvant chemotherapy, as well as both smokers and never-smokers and several histologies, were included in the cohort. Each patient contributed resected tumor tissue and uninvolved lung tissue from the same patient, described as non-adjacent to the tumor. Alongside flow cytometry, multiplex immunofluorescence, RNA-seq, exome sequencing and proteomics, TCR sequencing was applied to the same patients as one of several integrated assays. In total, the ICON cohort consisted of roughly 150 surgical patients with localized non-small cell lung cancer who had their tumors resected. A total of roughly 50 patients were included in the paired tumor versus uninvolved lung comparison of immunoSEQ T-cell fraction.

Patient enrollment in ICON started in the first half of 2016, and the final patient was enrolled in the second half of 2018. Fresh tumor and matched uninvolved tissue for in-depth immune analyses, including TCR sequencing, were collected from a subcohort of 76 patients. DNA isolated from bulk tissue, without cell sorting, was used for TCR sequencing. Overall results and qualifications from the work: TCR-derived T-cell fraction did not differ between the flow cytometry-defined immunotypes IM1 (good prognosis) and IM2 (poor prognosis). Consistent with immunofluorescence CD3 counts, TCRbeta sequencing supported greater T cell infiltration in tumors than in uninvolved lung tissue. Since assay coverage differed from patient to patient depending on how much tissue was available, TCR sequencing was done for only a subset of the cohort. Different pieces of the same tissue were used for different assays, so technical variation could not be separated from intratumor heterogeneity. No association of tumor T-cell fraction from TCR sequencing with recurrence-free survival was found (p = 0.61).

The table lists this clone with a count of one. There is no known antigen for this receptor. Within one base of it there is no much larger clone, and no base qualities were kept. The T-cell fraction in tumor and uninvolved lung tissue was obtained from TCR sequencing using the immunoSEQ assay. The authors' analysis ran thus. For survival analysis, patients were divided into high (upper tertile) and low (lower two tertiles) T-cell fraction groups, which were compared by log-rank test. A signed-rank test was used to check for differences in T-cell fraction between paired tumor and uninvolved lung. Held by TCRdb, this immuneACCESS table contains in-frame sequences only and omits some clones. Under half of the omission traces to an unresolved V gene where checked; the cause of the rest is unknown. For V, J and clone size, that table is used; D and trimming come from the DNA. This sample gives tens of thousands of clones in total; roughly two thirds of them show up just once. The ten largest make up around 5% of the sample.

The sequence derives from a human donor with non-small cell lung cancer. The material sequenced was lung tumor tissue.

CDR3 sequence: CASSQGSGRINEQYF. The DNA sequence is given as TGTGCCAGCAGCCAGGGTAGCGGGAGAATCAACGAGCAGTACTTC. Here the chain combines TRBV11-2 and TRBJ2-7, with 9 central nucleotides matching TRBD2. The germline V gene provides CDR1 SGHAT and CDR2 FQNNGV. Reading from cysteine to phenylalanine, the CDR3 counts 15 amino acids. CDR3 DNA only is kept here, 45 bases in frame from base 1. At the junction V is shortened by 5 bases and J by 5 bases; bases outside the gene matches: 10.